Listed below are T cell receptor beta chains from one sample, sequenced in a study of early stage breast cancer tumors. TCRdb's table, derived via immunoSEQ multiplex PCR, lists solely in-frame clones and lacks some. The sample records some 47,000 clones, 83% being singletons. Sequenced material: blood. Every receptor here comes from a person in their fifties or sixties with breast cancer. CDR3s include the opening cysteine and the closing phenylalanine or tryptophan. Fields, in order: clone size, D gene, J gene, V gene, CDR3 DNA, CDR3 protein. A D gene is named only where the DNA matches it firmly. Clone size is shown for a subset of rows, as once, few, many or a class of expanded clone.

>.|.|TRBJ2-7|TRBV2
TGTGCCAGCACGTTAACGGGCCCCAGCTCCTACGAGCAGTACTTC
CASTLTGPSSYEQYF
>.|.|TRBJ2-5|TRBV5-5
TGTGCCAGCAGCTTGGGAGGGGCGCGGGAGACCCAGTACTTC
CASSLGGARETQYF
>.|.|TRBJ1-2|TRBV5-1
TGCGCCAGCAGCTTTCTCGACAGCACTAACTATGGCTACACCTTC
CASSFLDSTNYGYTF
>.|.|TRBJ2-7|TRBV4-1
TGCGCCAGCAGCCAAGATGAGTTATCCAAGCGGGAGCAGTACTTC
CASSQDELSKREQYF
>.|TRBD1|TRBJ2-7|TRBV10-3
TGTGCCATCAGGTGGGGACAGGGCGCCGACGAGCAGTACTTC
CAIRWGQGADEQYF
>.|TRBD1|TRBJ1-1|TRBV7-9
TGTGCCAGCAGCTTAGCCCTGACAGGGCGGCTAACTGAAGCTTTCTTT
CASSLALTGRLTEAFF
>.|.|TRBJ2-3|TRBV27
TGTGCCAGCAGTTTGTGGCAGGGGGGGGGAGATACGCAGTATTTT
CASSLWQGGGDTQYF
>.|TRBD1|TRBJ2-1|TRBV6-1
TGTGCCAGCATGGACAGGATTTACAATGAGCAGTTCTTC
CASMDRIYNEQFF
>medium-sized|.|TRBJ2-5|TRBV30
TGTGCCTGGAGTGTAATGGAGACCCAGTACTTC
CAWSVMETQYF
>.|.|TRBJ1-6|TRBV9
TGTGCCAGCAGCGGGGGAGGGGGGAGGTCACCCCTCCACTTT
CASSGGGGRSPLHF
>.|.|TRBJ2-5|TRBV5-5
TGTGCCAGCAGTACGGGGGGCGGGGAGACCCAGTACTTC
CASSTGGGETQYF
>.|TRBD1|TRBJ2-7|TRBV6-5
TGTGCCAGCAGTTACGCTATCGGGACAGGTCCCTACGAGCAGTACTTC
CASSYAIGTGPYEQYF
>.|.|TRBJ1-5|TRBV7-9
TGTGCCAGCAGCTCCTCAGGGTTTTTTAGCAATCAGCCCCAGCATTTT
CASSSSGFFSNQPQHF
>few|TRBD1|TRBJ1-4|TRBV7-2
TGTGCCAGCAGCTTCAGGGGGGCGGAGGAAAAACTGTTTTTT
CASSFRGAEEKLFF
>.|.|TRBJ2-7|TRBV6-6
TGTGCCAGCAGTTCACACAGGGAAAACGGCGAGCAGTACTTC
CASSSHRENGEQYF
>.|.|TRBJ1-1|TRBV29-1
TGCAGCCCATTCGACGCGAGCACTGAAGCTTTCTTT
CSPFDASTEAFF
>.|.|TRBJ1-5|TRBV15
TGTGCCACCAGCAGACAGAATAGCAATCAGCCCCAGCATTTT
CATSRQNSNQPQHF
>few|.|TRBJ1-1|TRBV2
TGTGCCAGCAGTGAATTGCAGTTGAACACTGAAGCTTTCTTT
CASSELQLNTEAFF
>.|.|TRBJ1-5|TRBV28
TGTGCCAGCGGTACTGGTTATGTTGTTAGCAATCAGCCCCAGCATTTT
CASGTGYVVSNQPQHF
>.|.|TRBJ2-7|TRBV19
TGTGCCAGTAGTATACCGGGTTCCTACGAGCAGTACTTC
CASSIPGSYEQYF
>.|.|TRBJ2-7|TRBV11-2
TGTGCCAGCAGCTTAGTTCGCGAGCAGTACTTC
CASSLVREQYF
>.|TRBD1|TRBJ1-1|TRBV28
TGTGCCAGCAGCACAGAAGGACAGGGACACACTGAAGCTTTCTTT
CASSTEGQGHTEAFF
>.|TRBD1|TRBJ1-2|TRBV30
TGTGCCTGGAGTGGACAGGGACTGGTGGGCTACACCTTC
CAWSGQGLVGYTF
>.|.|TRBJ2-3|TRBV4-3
TGCGCCAGCAGCCAAGGAAGAGCGGTAACAGATACGCAGTATTTT
CASSQGRAVTDTQYF
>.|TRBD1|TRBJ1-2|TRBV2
TGTGCCAGCATTGGGGACAGGGACGGCTACACCTTC
CASIGDRDGYTF
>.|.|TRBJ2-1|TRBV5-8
TGTGCCAGCACGTCGGGGTTTTTGTACAATGAGCAGTTCTTC
CASTSGFLYNEQFF
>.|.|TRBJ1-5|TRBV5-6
TGTGCCAGCAGCTCAGGGGTAGATCAGCCCCAGCATTTT
CASSSGVDQPQHF
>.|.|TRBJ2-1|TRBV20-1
TGCAGTGCAACGGACAATGAGCAGTTCTTC
CSATDNEQFF
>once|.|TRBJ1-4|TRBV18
TGTGCCAGCTCAGACAGCCTCGGGGAAAAACTGTTTTTT
CASSDSLGEKLFF
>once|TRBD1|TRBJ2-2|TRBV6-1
TGTGCCAGCAGTCATAGACAGGGGGCGGGGGAGCTGTTTTTT
CASSHRQGAGELFF
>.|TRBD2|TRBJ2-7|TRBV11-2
TGTGCCAGCAGCCTAAGCGGGAGGACCACCTACGAGCAGTACTTC
CASSLSGRTTYEQYF
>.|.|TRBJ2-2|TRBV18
TGTGCCAGCTCACCTCAAGCGGACACCGGGGAGCTGTTTTTT
CASSPQADTGELFF
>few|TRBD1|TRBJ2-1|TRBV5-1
TGCGCCAGCAGCTTGAGGGGGCCTCCACCATTCGATGAGCAGTTCTTC
CASSLRGPPPFDEQFF
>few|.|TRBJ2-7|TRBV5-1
TGCGCCAGCAGCTTGTCGAATAGAGGTTGGGAGCAGTACTTC
CASSLSNRGWEQYF
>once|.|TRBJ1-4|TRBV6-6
TGTGCCAGCTCCGACCCGCCTGGAGGGAATGAAAAACTGTTTTTT
CASSDPPGGNEKLFF
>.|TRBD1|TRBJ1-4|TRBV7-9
TGTGCCAGCGGACAGGACCAGGAAAAACTGTTTTTT
CASGQDQEKLFF
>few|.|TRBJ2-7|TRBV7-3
TGTGCCAGCAGCCGGGACCCGTCCTCCGAGCAGTACTTC
CASSRDPSSEQYF
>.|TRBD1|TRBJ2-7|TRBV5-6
TGTGCCAGCAGCTTGACAGGGGGCCCTCATGAGCAGTACTTC
CASSLTGGPHEQYF
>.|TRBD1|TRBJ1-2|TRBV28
TGTGCCAGCAGAGCTTCCGGACAGGGGAAGGAATATGGCTACACCTTC
CASRASGQGKEYGYTF
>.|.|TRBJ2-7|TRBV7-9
TGTGCCAGCAGCTCCTCGGGAGCCACCTACGAGCAGTACTTC
CASSSSGATYEQYF
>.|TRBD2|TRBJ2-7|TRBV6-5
TGTGCCAGCAGATCGGGGGGAGCCCCCTACGAGCAGTACTTC
CASRSGGAPYEQYF
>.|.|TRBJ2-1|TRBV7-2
TGTGCCAGCAGCGCTACAAGGGACAATGAGCAGTTCTTC
CASSATRDNEQFF
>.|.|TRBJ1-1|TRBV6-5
TGTGCCAGCAGTTACCTGGGTAGAGGCACTGAAGCTTTCTTT
CASSYLGRGTEAFF
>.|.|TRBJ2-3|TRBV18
TGTGCCAGCGACAAATTCGGGACCCGTAGCACAGATACGCAGTATTTT
CASDKFGTRSTDTQYF
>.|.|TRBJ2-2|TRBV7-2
TGTGCCAGCAGCAGGGGGGGGGATAACACCGGGGAGCTGTTTTTT
CASSRGGDNTGELFF
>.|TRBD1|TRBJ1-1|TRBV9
TGTGCCAGCAGCGTGCAGGGGGCGCCGGGGGGGAACACTGAAGCTTTCTTT
CASSVQGAPGGNTEAFF
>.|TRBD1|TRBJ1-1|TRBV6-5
TGTGCCAGCAGTTACACAGGGGGCGGAAACACTGAAGCTTTCTTT
CASSYTGGGNTEAFF
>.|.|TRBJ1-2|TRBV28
TGTGCCAGCAGTCGGAGGGACCCTCATGGCTACACCTTC
CASSRRDPHGYTF
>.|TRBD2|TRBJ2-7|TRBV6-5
TGTGCCAGCAGTTACGGGGCGGGGGGGCCCAGCGAGCAGTACTTC
CASSYGAGGPSEQYF
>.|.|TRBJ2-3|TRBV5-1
TGCGCCAGCAGCGGCCTTAGCACAGATACGCAGTATTTT
CASSGLSTDTQYF
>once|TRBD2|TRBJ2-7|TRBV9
TGTGCCAGCAGCCTAAGCGGGGGGGTCTCCTACGAGCAGTACTTC
CASSLSGGVSYEQYF
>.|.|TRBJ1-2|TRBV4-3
TGCGCCAGCAGCCAAGAAACCGCCGGAGGCTACACCTTC
CASSQETAGGYTF
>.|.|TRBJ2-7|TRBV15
TGTGCCACCAGCAGAGAGGGGTACGAGCAGTACTTC
CATSREGYEQYF
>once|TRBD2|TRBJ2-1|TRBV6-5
TGTGCCAGCAGTTACGGTAGCGGGGGATACAATGAGCAGTTCTTC
CASSYGSGGYNEQFF